Reported below is one T cell receptor beta chain. This record belongs to a study of T-cell reconstitution after alpha-beta-depleted transplantation in children. The authors prepared the TCRbeta library with unique molecular identifiers. Using its own MiXCR run on the PCR reads, TCRdb lists one record per CDR3 protein. In the table there are 900,000 or so distinct CDR3 sequences, about 15% of which are singletons. The junction had 8 bases not matched to a gene; V was cut back by 4 bases and J by 0 bases. The CDR3 contains 17 residues. Germline V CDR1 and CDR2: KGHSH, LQKENI. Sequences were derived from PBMCs, mostly from graft donor cells, sampled 360 days after TCRalphabeta/CD19-depleted stem cell transplant. The sequence derives from a male patient younger than 18 who had a stem cell transplant for acute lymphoblastic leukemia, so the T cells may come from the graft donor. V gene TRBV18 combines with J gene TRBJ2-3; TRBD2 matches 9 bases. CDR3 sequence reads: CASSQLAGVTSTDTQYF. CDR3 DNA sequence: TGTGCCAGCTCACAATTAGCGGGAGTGACTAGCACAGATACGCAGTATTTT.